This passage covers 18 T cell receptor beta chains from one sample sequenced in a study of OX40 agonist ivuxolimab in advanced cancers. TCRdb keeps only in-frame clones here, not all; method: immunoSEQ multiplex PCR. The data contain under 45,000 clones, around three quarters of them singletons. This material consisted of CD4+ or CD8+ T cells sorted from blood, taken in a trial of the OX40 agonist ivuxolimab. These receptors originate from an adult with an advanced solid tumor such as melanoma, head and neck, liver or kidney cancer.

The J gene is TRBJ2-7, the V gene TRBV11-2; no definite D call. CDR1 is SGHAT and CDR2 is FQNNGV in the germline V gene. The CDR3 length is 13 residues. Trimming removed 1 base at V and 4 bases at J, with 8 bases between. The CDR3 region is CASSLGQSYEQYV. As DNA, the CDR3 is TGTGCCAGCAGCTTAGGACAAAGTTACGAGCAGTACGTC.

The chain is built from TRBV30 and TRBJ1-2; D might be TRBD1 (6 bases). Germline V gene sequence: CDR1 GTSNPN, CDR2 SVGIG (reference sequence). CDR3 length: 15 residues. V was trimmed by 0 bases and J by 4 bases, leaving 15 bases between them. The chain's CDR3 is CAWSVGAGASYGYTF. The CDR3 DNA follows: TGTGCCTGGAGTGTAGGGGCAGGGGCGAGCTATGGCTACACCTTC.

This chain joins TRBV2 and TRBJ1-5, with TRBD1 identical over 7 bases. The trim removed 6 bases at V and 0 bases at J, leaving 5 bases unmatched. Germline loops: CDR1 SNHLY, CDR2 FYNNEI. CDR3 size: 15 residues. This CDR3 reads CASSRDSHSNQPQHF. For the CDR3, the DNA is TGTGCCAGCAGCAGGGACAGCCATAGCAATCAGCCCCAGCATTTT.

The table lists this clone with a count of one. This chain joins TRBV11-2 and TRBJ2-1; 9 positions match TRBD2. V lost 8 bases and J lost 5; bases outside the gene matches: 7. CDR3 length equals 14 residues. CDR1 is SGHAT and CDR2 is FQNNGV in the germline V gene. In nucleotides, the CDR3 is TGTGCCAGCGCCCAGCGGGGGGCCCACAATGAGCAGTTCTTC. The encoded protein is CASAQRGAHNEQFF.

This chain links TRBV28 with TRBJ2-7, with D possibly matching TRBD2 (6 bases). Germline CDR1 MDHEN, CDR2 SYDVKM. V was shortened by 11 bases and J by 0 bases, with 17 bases between the two germline ends. The CDR3 sequence is 14 residues long. CDR3 DNA: TGTGCCTCCTCTCGACGGGGGAGCTCCTACGAGCAGTACTTC. As protein: CASSRRGSSYEQYF.

The rearrangement joins TRBV19 to TRBJ2-2, with 8 bases lining up with TRBD2. The germline V gene has CDR1 LNHDA and CDR2 SQIVND (reference sequence). There are 13 residues in the CDR3. Unmatched junction bases numbered 8, after V lost 10 bases and J lost 7 bases. CDR3 in amino acids: CATSGGPSGELFF. DNA of the CDR3: TGTGCCACGTCGGGGGGGCCTAGCGGGGAGCTGTTTTTT.

This clone has just a few counts. The chain links TRBV30 to TRBJ2-3; 7 bases fit TRBD2. The CDR3 is 15 residues long. CDR1 is GTSNPN and CDR2 is SVGIG in the germline V gene (reference sequence). The V segment lost 6 bases and the J segment 1 base; nucleotides outside the gene matches: 10. The CDR3 loop reads CACPPGGGGTDTQYF. Here the CDR3 DNA reads TGTGCCTGCCCCCCGGGCGGGGGAGGCACAGATACGCAGTATTTT.

Details on this clone: Additional DNA sequences in this sample encode the identical CDR3. The chain couples TRBV5-1 to TRBJ1-2; D gene unclear. The CDR3 is 13 amino acids. The germline V and J ends were trimmed by 0 bases and 0 bases, with 3 bases remaining between them. Germline V gene sequence: CDR1 SGHRS, CDR2 YFSETQ. CDR3 region: CASSLGTNYGYTF. In nucleotides, the CDR3 is TGCGCCAGCAGCTTGGGCACTAACTATGGCTACACCTTC.

CDR3 coding DNA: TGCGCCAGCAGCCCCCCGTCGATCTATGGCTACACCTTC. It translates to CASSPPSIYGYTF. This rearrangement joins TRBV5-1 to TRBJ1-2; D gene ambiguous. CDR1 and CDR2 (germline): SGHRS, YFSETQ. The CDR3 sequence is 13 residues long. The ends were cut back, 4 bases at V and 4 bases at J, with 11 bases in the middle.

The chain is built from TRBV10-2 and TRBJ2-2; tentative D call: TRBD1 (7 bases). CDR3 length: 14 amino acids. Trimming removed 7 bases from V and 6 bases from J, with 15 bases in between. The germline V gene encodes CDR1 WSHSY and CDR2 SAAADI. This CDR3 reads CASTQGTGAGELFF. DNA for the CDR3: TGCGCCAGCACACAGGGGACTGGTGCCGGGGAGCTGTTTTTT.

This clone was observed a single time. J is TRBJ1-4 and V is TRBV11-2; the D is unclear. Germline CDR1 SGHAT, CDR2 FQNNGV. Trimming cost V 5 bases and J 12 bases, with 13 bases left between them. This CDR3 has 12 residues. The CDR3 region is CASSRTGTELFF. The DNA of the CDR3 is TGTGCCAGCAGCAGGACGGGAACCGAACTGTTTTTT.

This chain connects TRBV9 to TRBJ2-5; maybe TRBD2 (6 bases). V lost 0 bases to trimming and J lost 5 bases, with 14 bases between them. The CDR3 consists of 15 residues. The germline CDR1 and CDR2 sequences are SGDLS and YYNGEE. The CDR3 sequence: CASSVGTIGEETQYF. The DNA of the CDR3 is TGTGCCAGCAGCGTAGGGACTATTGGAGAGGAGACCCAGTACTTC.

This chain joins TRBV5-1 and TRBJ1-1, with D perhaps TRBD1 (5 bases). Germline V gene lookup returns CDR1 SGHRS and CDR2 YFSETQ. V gave up 2 bases and J gave up 1 base, with 12 bases separating them. The CDR3 consists of 15 residues. CDR3 DNA: TGCGCCAGCAGCTTCGATTCTCAGGGGAACACTGAAGCTTTCTTT. It codes for CASSFDSQGNTEAFF. Based on the CDR3 plus reference TRBV5-1 and TRBJ1-1, the full variable domain is KAGVTQTPRYLIKTRGQQVTLSCSPISGHRSVSWYQQTPGQGLQFLFEYFSETQRNKGNFPGRFSGRQFSNSRSEMNVSTLELGDSALYLCASSFDSQGNTEAFFGQGTRLTVV.

The chain carries TRBV10-3 and TRBJ2-2, with 7 positions matching TRBD1. In germline, CDR1 is ENHRY, CDR2 SYGVKD. Trimming took 7 bases from V and 1 from J; bases not matched to a gene: 3. This CDR3 has 14 amino acids. The DNA of the CDR3 is TGTGCCATCATTCGGGACAGGAACACCGGGGAGCTGTTTTTT. As protein: CAIIRDRNTGELFF.

The chain has TRBV5-1 and TRBJ2-2; 8 bases agree with TRBD2. From germline, CDR1 is SGHRS and CDR2 YFSETQ. CDR3 length: 16 amino acids. V dropped 4 bases and J dropped 1; count of bases not matched to a gene: 6. CDR3 nucleotide sequence: TGCGCCAGCAGCGCCCCGGGACTAGAGAACACCGGGGAGCTGTTTTTT. It is translated as CASSAPGLENTGELFF.

The chain recombines TRBV7-2 with TRBJ1-1, with a weak D call TRBD1 (5 bases). The germline gives CDR1 SGHTA, CDR2 FQGNSA. Deletions cut 1 base from V and 0 bases from J, with 18 bases between. There are 18 residues in the CDR3. The CDR3 sequence is CASSLVLWGKSMNTEAFF. The CDR3 DNA reads as TGTGCCAGCAGCTTAGTGCTTTGGGGCAAGAGTATGAACACTGAAGCTTTCTTT.

This clone was seen more than once but under ten times. V is TRBV9 and J is TRBJ2-7; a weak D match, TRBD1 (6 bases). Germline V gene data show CDR1 as SGDLS and CDR2 as YYNGEE. CDR3 size: 13 residues. The V gene lost 0 bases and the J gene lost 4 bases, with 8 bases spanning the gap. CDR3 nucleotides: TGTGCCAGCAGCGTAGGGGACACTTACGAGCAGTACTTC. It codes for CASSVGDTYEQYF.

In this sample, this clone turned up a few times. The CDR3 loop reads CSVEEFGGGANQETQYF. DNA of the CDR3: TGCAGCGTTGAAGAGTTTGGTGGGGGGGCCAACCAAGAGACCCAGTACTTC. The chain uses TRBV29-1 and TRBJ2-5; perhaps TRBD2 as D (7 bases). Deletions cut 0 bases from V and 0 bases from J, with 17 bases between. Germline V gene data show CDR1 as SQVTM and CDR2 as ANQGSEA. The CDR3 has 17 residues.